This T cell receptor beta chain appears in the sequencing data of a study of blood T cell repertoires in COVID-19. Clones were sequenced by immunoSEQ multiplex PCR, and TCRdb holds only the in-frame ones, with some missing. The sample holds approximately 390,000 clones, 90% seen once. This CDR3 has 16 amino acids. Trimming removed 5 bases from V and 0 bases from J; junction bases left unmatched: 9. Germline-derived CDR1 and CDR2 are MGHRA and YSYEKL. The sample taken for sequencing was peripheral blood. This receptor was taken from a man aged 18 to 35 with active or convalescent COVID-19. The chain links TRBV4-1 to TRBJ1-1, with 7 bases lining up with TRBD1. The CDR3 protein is CASSSTPGQLNTEAFF. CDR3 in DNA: TGCGCCAGCAGCTCAACCCCGGGACAGCTGAACACTGAAGCTTTCTTT.